The next 30 T cell receptor beta chains were all read from a single sample in a study of T-cell memory formation after mild COVID-19. A single record per CDR3 protein comes from TCRdb applying MiXCR to the 5' RACE reads. Of some 310,000 distinct CDR3 sequences listed, roughly 20% are singletons. The specimen was PBMCs or a T cell subset sorted from them (not recorded which). The source is a man aged 18 to 30 who had mild COVID-19 (a few samples of this study predate the infection). Cell type and time point are not known.

The chain has TRBV28 and TRBJ1-4; D not certain. The V gene lost 6 bases and the J gene lost 0 bases, with 11 bases spanning the gap. CDR3 length: 15 residues. Germline CDR1 MDHEN, CDR2 SYDVKM. CDR3 in amino acids: CASREWEATNEKLFF. CDR3 nucleotide sequence: TGTGCCAGCAGGGAATGGGAGGCAACTAATGAAAAACTGTTTTTT. The entire variable domain, with the rest obtained from reference TRBV28 and TRBJ1-4, is as follows: DVKVTQSSRYLVKRTGEKVFLECVQDMDHENMFWYRQDPGLGLRLIYFSYDVKMKEKGDIPEGYSVSREKKERFSLILESASTNQTSMYLCASREWEATNEKLFFGSGTQLSVL.

The V gene is TRBV6-5, the J gene TRBJ2-3; a weak D match, TRBD2 (6 bases). The CDR3 extends over 15 amino acids. V lost 5 bases and J 0 bases, leaving 12 bases between the germline ends. CDR1 MNHEY and CDR2 SVGAGI come from the germline V gene. The chain's CDR3 is CASSPSGDSTDTQYF. The CDR3 DNA is TGTGCCAGCAGTCCCTCGGGGGATAGCACAGATACGCAGTATTTT.

V is TRBV12-3 or TRBV12-4 and J is TRBJ2-3; D uncertain. V was cut by 2 bases and J by 3 bases, with 9 bases left in between. The CDR3 length is 14 residues. In DNA, the CDR3 is TGTGCCAGCAGTTTACGGGTTGCAACAGATACGCAGTATTTT. This encodes CASSLRVATDTQYF.

This clonotype was seen a few times. The CDR3 sequence: CASSQRDDRAIRTEAFF. The CDR3 region has the DNA TGTGCCAGCAGCCAGAGGGATGACAGGGCCATACGCACTGAAGCTTTCTTT. The V and J genes are TRBV4-2 and TRBJ1-1; TRBD1 agrees at 7 bases. Germline V gene sequence: CDR1 LGHNA, CDR2 YNFKEQ. Unmatched junction bases numbered 14, after V lost 3 bases and J lost 4 bases. The CDR3 is 17 amino acids.

This clonotype was seen just once. The V call is TRBV10-3, the J call TRBJ2-7, with D perhaps matching TRBD1 (6 bases). The CDR3 loop spans 13 amino acids. CDR1 ENHRY and CDR2 SYGVKD come from the germline V gene. Deletions cut 4 bases from V and 1 base from J, with 8 bases between. CDR3 sequence: CAISGDTSYEQYF. The CDR3 DNA sequence: TGTGCCATCAGTGGGGACACGTCCTACGAGCAGTACTTC.

This clonotype was counted ten times or more. The V and J genes are TRBV3-1 and TRBJ1-1; D possibly corresponds to TRBD1 (5 bases). V lost 5 bases and J 0 bases, leaving 16 bases between the germline ends. The length of the CDR3 is 16 residues. Germline V CDR1 and CDR2: LGHDT, YNNKEL (reference sequence). The DNA of the CDR3 is TGTGCCAGCAGCTGGGGGGGATCGGGTATGAACACTGAAGCTTTCTTT. Protein: CASSWGGSGMNTEAFF. Filled out from reference TRBV3-1 and TRBJ1-1, the complete variable domain reads DTAVSQTPKYLVTQMGNDKSIKCEQNLGHDTMYWYKQDSKKFLKIMFSYNNKELIINETVPNRFSPKSPDKAHLNLHINSLELGDSAVYFCASSWGGSGMNTEAFFGQGTRLTVV.

This clonotype was counted between two and nine times. V is TRBV7-2 and J is TRBJ1-6, with D tentatively TRBD1 (5 bases). Germline loops: CDR1 SGHTA, CDR2 FQGNSA. The CDR3 covers 16 residues. V was shortened by 5 bases and J by 5 bases, with 16 bases between the two germline ends. The CDR3 is CASSPRAPTDNSPLHF. CDR3 nucleotide sequence: TGTGCCAGCAGCCCCCGAGCCCCGACAGATAATTCACCCCTCCACTTT.

V is TRBV19 and J is TRBJ2-3; D possibly matches TRBD1 or TRBD2 (6 bases each). The CDR3 has 19 amino acids. Deletions cut 4 bases from V and 2 bases from J, with 25 bases between. CDR1 LNHDA and CDR2 SQIVND come from the germline V gene (reference sequence). The CDR3 here is CASSTDRGTRGPATDTQYF. The CDR3 nucleotides read TGTGCCAGTAGTACCGACCGCGGGACCAGGGGTCCTGCCACAGATACGCAGTATTTT.

This chain links TRBV25-1 with TRBJ2-1, with TRBD1 identical over 7 bases. Germline-derived CDR1 and CDR2 are MGHDK and SYGVNS. CDR3 length equals 15 residues. Trimming removed 4 bases from V and 10 bases from J; junction bases left unmatched: 13. CDR3 bases: TGTGCCAGCAGTGGTTCCGGGACAGCCTTAGAGGAGCAGTTCTTC. As protein: CASSGSGTALEEQFF.

The chain carries TRBV3-1 and TRBJ2-1, with D tentatively TRBD1 (6 bases). Germline CDR1 is LGHDT and CDR2 is YNNKEL (reference sequence). V was cut by 3 bases and J by 4 bases, with 13 bases left in between. The CDR3 has 15 amino acids. CDR3 sequence reads: CASSHTGQIYNEQFF. CDR3 coding DNA: TGTGCCAGCAGCCACACCGGACAGATATACAATGAGCAGTTCTTC.

This clonotype has only a few counts. V usage is TRBV4-2 and J usage is TRBJ1-2; D is ambiguous. The V and J ends lost 0 bases and 4 bases respectively, with 15 bases between them. Germline V gene sequence: CDR1 LGHNA, CDR2 YNFKEQ. This CDR3 is 16 amino acids long. CDR3 nucleotide sequence: TGTGCCAGCAGCCAAGATCCGACCTCTCCCGGCTATGGCTACACCTTC. It codes for CASSQDPTSPGYGYTF.

Only a few counts were recorded for this clonotype. The chain uses TRBV10-1 and TRBJ2-3, with D perhaps TRBD1 (5 bases). CDR1 is WNHNN and CDR2 is SYGVQD in the germline V gene (reference sequence). V was shortened by 2 bases and J by 4 bases, with 16 bases between the two germline ends. The CDR3 runs to 16 residues. The CDR3 DNA sequence: TGCGCCAGCAGTGAGCTGTACTCAAAAGGGGCAGATACGCAGTATTTT. Amino acids: CASSELYSKGADTQYF.

This clonotype has just a few counts. The V gene is TRBV7-8, the J gene TRBJ1-1; perhaps TRBD1 as D (6 bases). This CDR3 comprises 13 residues. The germline V gene encodes CDR1 SGHVS and CDR2 FQNEAQ. Trimming stripped 8 bases from V and 5 bases from J, with 15 bases between. The chain's CDR3 is CASLPGGWTEAFF. Written as DNA, the CDR3 is TGTGCCAGCCTCCCCGGGGGCTGGACTGAAGCTTTCTTT.

The chain uses TRBV6-6 and TRBJ2-4; no clear D. Trimming stripped 6 bases from V and 1 base from J, with 19 bases between. Germline V gives CDR1 MNHNY, CDR2 SVGAGI (reference sequence). This CDR3 has 17 amino acids. The CDR3 DNA is TGTGCCAGCAGGGCCCCGGCCCTCCAGTGGGCCAAAAACATTCAGTACTTC. This translates into CASRAPALQWAKNIQYF.

The table lists this clonotype with a few counts. The genes are TRBV5-1 and TRBJ1-2, with a tentative D call TRBD1 (5 bases). V shed 0 bases and J shed 8 bases, with 14 bases lying between them. CDR1 and CDR2 from the germline V gene are SGHRS and YFSETQ. The CDR3 runs to 14 residues. DNA of the CDR3: TGCGCCAGCAGCTTGGTCGGGCAGGGCTCCGGCTACACCTTC. Residues: CASSLVGQGSGYTF.

This clonotype was picked up a small number of times. This chain joins TRBV5-1 and TRBJ2-1; TRBD2 might be the D (6 bases). The V gene's germline CDR1 is SGHRS and CDR2 YFSETQ. The CDR3 is 12 residues long. V dropped 0 bases and J dropped 12 bases, with 10 bases sitting between them. The chain's CDR3 is CASSLAGLGQFF. The CDR3 DNA reads TGCGCCAGCAGCTTGGCGGGACTTGGGCAGTTCTTC.

This clonotype was found a few times. As DNA, the CDR3 is TGTGCCAGCAGCTTGGAACGGACAGGGCGAGGAGTGAGAGGCTACACCTTC. Translating gives CASSLERTGRGVRGYTF. The gene calls are TRBV5-6 and TRBJ1-2, with 8 bases aligning to TRBD1. With 0 bases clipped from V and 8 bases from J, the junction kept 15 bases outside the gene matches. CDR3 length: 17 amino acids. Germline loops: CDR1 SGHDT, CDR2 YYEEEE.

V usage is TRBV7-2 and J usage is TRBJ1-1; the D is unclear. Germline V CDR1 and CDR2: SGHTA, FQGNSA. The CDR3 is 9 residues long. Trimming shortened V by 6 bases and J by 14 bases, and 10 bases separated the two germline ends. CDR3 sequence: CASSFPLFF. The CDR3, as DNA: TGTGCCAGCAGTTTTCCTTTGTTCTTT.

This chain connects TRBV2 to TRBJ2-1; D might be TRBD2 (6 bases). Germline lookup yields CDR1 SNHLY and CDR2 FYNNEI. CDR3 length: 13 amino acids. Trimming removed 4 bases from V and 7 bases from J, with 11 bases in between. This CDR3 reads CASSVAGRNEQFF. CDR3 nucleotides: TGTGCCAGCAGTGTCGCGGGACGGAATGAGCAGTTCTTC.

The chain joins TRBV7-2 to TRBJ1-1, with TRBD1 as a possible D gene (6 bases). Germline V lookup: CDR1 SGHTA, CDR2 FQGNSA. The V and J ends lost 4 bases and 4 bases respectively, with 13 bases between them. This CDR3 contains 14 residues. The CDR3 reads CASSWGHLSTEAFF. CDR3 DNA sequence: TGTGCCAGCAGCTGGGGACACCTCAGCACTGAAGCTTTCTTT.

V is TRBV9 and J is TRBJ2-1; no reliable D call. CDR3 length: 13 residues. The germline gives CDR1 SGDLS, CDR2 YYNGEE. Trimming pared 2 bases from V and 4 bases from J, leaving 7 bases between. The CDR3 DNA reads as TGTGCCAGCAGCGTTGTGAATTACAATGAGCAGTTCTTC. Protein sequence: CASSVVNYNEQFF. The full variable domain, in which reference TRBV9 and TRBJ2-1 provide the parts outside the CDR3, is DSGVTQTPKHLITATGQRVTLRCSPRSGDLSVYWYQQSLDQGLQFLIQYYNGEERAKGNILERFSAQQFPDLHSELNLSSLELGDSALYFCASSVVNYNEQFFGPGTRLTVL.

This clonotype was counted at least ten times. The chain joins TRBV7-8 to TRBJ2-7, with D possibly TRBD1 on 6 matching bases. The CDR3 loop spans 12 amino acids. V lost 8 bases, J lost 2 bases, and 10 bases lay in between. The germline gives CDR1 SGHVS, CDR2 FQNEAQ. This chain's CDR3 is CASPKGAYEQYV. DNA for the CDR3: TGTGCCAGCCCTAAGGGGGCCTACGAGCAGTACGTC.

This clonotype was picked up a small number of times. The chain couples TRBV3-1 to TRBJ1-1; TRBD1 is a possible D gene (5 bases). Trimming shortened V by 4 bases and J by 5 bases, and 17 bases separated the two germline ends. Germline V gives CDR1 LGHDT, CDR2 YNNKEL (reference sequence). This CDR3 contains 15 residues. The CDR3 bases are TGTGCCAGCAGCCCTCCAGGGTCATTGGAGACTGAAGCTTTCTTT. Its translation is CASSPPGSLETEAFF.

The chain has TRBV4-2 and TRBJ2-7, with 11 nucleotides matching TRBD2. The V gene's germline CDR1 is LGHNA and CDR2 YNFKEQ. The CDR3 consists of 13 residues. The junction had 9 bases not matched to a gene; V was cut back by 5 bases and J by 12 bases. CDR3 nucleotides: TGTGCCAGCAGCTCGAGACTAGCGGGGCGTTTGTACGTC. Translation: CASSSRLAGRLYV.

This clonotype was counted between two and nine times. This chain connects TRBV7-9 to TRBJ1-2; D gene ambiguous. V lost 0 bases, J lost 7 bases, and 12 bases lay in between. CDR1 is SEHNR, CDR2 FQNEAQ, per germline (reference sequence). This CDR3 has 14 residues. This CDR3 reads CASSLAQTSRGYTF. DNA for the CDR3: TGTGCCAGCAGCTTAGCGCAGACCTCCCGTGGCTACACCTTC.

This clonotype was seen ten or more times. This chain links TRBV6-2 or TRBV6-3 with TRBJ2-1, with 11 bases that match TRBD2. Germline trimming cut 0 bases from V and 5 bases from J; bases unmatched to any gene: 9. Germline CDR1 and CDR2: MNHEY and SVGEGT. CDR3 size: 18 residues. The CDR3 reads CASSYSASGGRRNNEQFF. Written as DNA, the CDR3 is TGTGCCAGCAGTTACTCTGCTAGCGGGGGGAGGAGGAACAATGAGCAGTTCTTC.

The V call is TRBV15, the J call TRBJ2-1; D is unresolved. Looked up from germline, CDR1 is LNHNV and CDR2 is YYDKDF (reference sequence). The CDR3 covers 12 residues. V was pared by 1 base and J by 10 bases, with 8 bases between. CDR3 coding DNA: TGTGCCACCAGCAGAGTCTCGGGCGAGCAGTTCTTC. As protein: CATSRVSGEQFF.

The table lists this clonotype with a few counts. V usage is TRBV4-2 and J usage is TRBJ2-5; TRBD2 is a possible D gene (7 bases). The CDR3 consists of 15 residues. V was clipped by 0 bases and J by 5 bases, with 13 bases between them. The germline V gene has CDR1 LGHNA and CDR2 YNFKEQ. The CDR3 coding sequence is TGTGCCAGCAGCCAAGATTACGCGGGGGCCGAGACCCAGTACTTC. Amino acids: CASSQDYAGAETQYF.

A few counts support this clonotype. The junction departs from germline at one end; a sequencing error may be responsible. The genes are TRBV20-1 and TRBJ2-3; tentative D call: TRBD2 (7 bases). The V gene's germline CDR1 is DFQATT and CDR2 SNEGSKA (reference sequence). The CDR3 is 12 amino acids. The CDR3 here is CSARSGGLFVNF. Here the CDR3 DNA reads TGCAGTGCTAGATCCGGGGGGCTATTCGTGAATTTT.

This clonotype was found a few times. This chain links TRBV5-4 with TRBJ2-1; tentatively, D is TRBD1 (6 bases). V lost 0 bases and J lost 4, with 11 bases in between. The CDR3 runs to 15 residues. The V gene's germline CDR1 is SGHNT and CDR2 YYREEE (reference sequence). CDR3 amino acids: CASSLDRQAYNEQFF. CDR3 DNA sequence: TGTGCCAGCAGCTTGGACAGACAGGCTTACAATGAGCAGTTCTTC.